This T cell receptor beta chain was profiled in a study of blood T cells in healthy people across ages. There are 15 residues in the CDR3. Germline trimming cut 0 bases from V and 8 bases from J; bases unmatched to any gene: 7. The germline V gene encodes CDR1 SGHTA and CDR2 FQGTGA. Sample-barcoded 5' priming and a J-beta primer mix drove a second PCR of about 7 to 11 cycles. TCRdb reanalysed the 5' RACE reads using MiXCR and keeps one entry per CDR3 protein. The profile shows approximately 960,000 distinct CDR3 sequences, just under 30% of them singletons. This clonotype occurred a few times. The antigen remains undetermined. General observations from the study: In long-lived donors, naive CD4+ cell counts and diversity exceeded those of aged donors.

These same records also appear under a second study, on T cells of mothers and their children. This second study says: Not a single persistent microchimeric T cell clone was detected.

Sequencing input: blood. The J gene is TRBJ2-1, the V gene TRBV7-3; 7 nucleotides match TRBD2. The TCR sequence derives from a woman aged 35 to 49 in good health. The CDR3 region has the DNA TGTGCCAGCAGCTTAACTTCAGGCGGGAGCTATGAGCAGTTCTTC. It translates to CASSLTSGGSYEQFF.